The rows below give T cell receptor beta chains drawn from one sample of a study of regulatory T cells in long-lasting Graves disease. From the multiplex PCR reads, TCRdb called clonotypes with MiXCR, one entry per CDR3 protein. The sample consists of hundreds of thousands of distinct CDR3 sequences, about a fifth of them appearing once. Sequences were derived from peripheral blood mononuclear cells (PBMCs), sampled when the disease was refractory, from a patient treated with antithyroid drugs. The receptors were gathered from a female donor with Graves disease. Both conserved end residues are part of each CDR3. Each record gives: D gene, V gene, J gene, CDR3 protein. A D gene is named only where the DNA matches it firmly.

D gene: TRBD2
V gene: TRBV15
J gene: TRBJ2-2
CDR3 protein: CATSRDFGRTTGELFF

D gene: NA
V gene: TRBV14
J gene: TRBJ1-1
CDR3 protein: CASSPLSNPEAFF

D gene: NA
V gene: TRBV25-1
J gene: TRBJ2-7
CDR3 protein: CASSDREHYEQYF

D gene: NA
V gene: TRBV6-5
J gene: TRBJ1-5
CDR3 protein: CASSYSTARVQPQHF

D gene: NA
V gene: TRBV15
J gene: TRBJ2-2
CDR3 protein: CATSRTPENGELFF

D gene: NA
V gene: TRBV7-9
J gene: TRBJ1-2
CDR3 protein: CASSLEGVPGYTF

D gene: NA
V gene: TRBV12-3/TRBV12-4
J gene: TRBJ1-5
CDR3 protein: CASGGSGGSEPQHF

D gene: TRBD1
V gene: TRBV12-3/TRBV12-4
J gene: TRBJ2-1
CDR3 protein: CASRSGGQGFAEQFF

D gene: NA
V gene: TRBV9
J gene: TRBJ1-6
CDR3 protein: CASSSLGLPNSPLHF

D gene: NA
V gene: TRBV9
J gene: TRBJ2-7
CDR3 protein: CASSLTFGSEQYF

D gene: TRBD1
V gene: TRBV30
J gene: TRBJ2-7
CDR3 protein: CAWSGGQLWTYEQYF

D gene: NA
V gene: TRBV28
J gene: TRBJ2-1
CDR3 protein: CASSLEGSYNEQFF

D gene: NA
V gene: TRBV29-1
J gene: TRBJ1-2
CDR3 protein: CSVADYHGNYGYTF

D gene: NA
V gene: TRBV5-6
J gene: TRBJ2-6
CDR3 protein: CASSMAGANVLTF

D gene: NA
V gene: TRBV27
J gene: TRBJ1-2
CDR3 protein: CASSFRDSHLGGYTF

D gene: TRBD2
V gene: TRBV20-1
J gene: TRBJ2-7
CDR3 protein: CSASGSGRAYEQYF

D gene: TRBD2
V gene: TRBV28
J gene: TRBJ2-7
CDR3 protein: CASSLGGRGEQYF

D gene: NA
V gene: TRBV11-2
J gene: TRBJ2-2
CDR3 protein: CASSLAGGKTGELFF